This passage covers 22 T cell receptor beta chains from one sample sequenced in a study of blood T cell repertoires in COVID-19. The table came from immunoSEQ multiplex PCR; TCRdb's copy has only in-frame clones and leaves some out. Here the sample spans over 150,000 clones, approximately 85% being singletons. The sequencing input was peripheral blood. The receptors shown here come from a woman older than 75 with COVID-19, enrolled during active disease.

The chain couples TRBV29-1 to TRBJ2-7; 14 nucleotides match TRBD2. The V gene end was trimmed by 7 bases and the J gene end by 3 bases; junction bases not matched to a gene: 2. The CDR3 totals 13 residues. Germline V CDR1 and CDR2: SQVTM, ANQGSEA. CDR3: CSGGTSGSYEQYF. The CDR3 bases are TGCAGCGGTGGGACTAGCGGGAGCTACGAGCAGTACTTC.

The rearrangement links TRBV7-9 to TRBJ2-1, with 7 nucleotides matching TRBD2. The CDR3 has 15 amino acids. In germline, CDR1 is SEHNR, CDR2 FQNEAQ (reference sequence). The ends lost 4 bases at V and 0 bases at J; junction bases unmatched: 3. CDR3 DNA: TGTGCCAGCAGCTGGGGGGGGAACTCCTACAATGAGCAGTTCTTC. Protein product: CASSWGGNSYNEQFF.

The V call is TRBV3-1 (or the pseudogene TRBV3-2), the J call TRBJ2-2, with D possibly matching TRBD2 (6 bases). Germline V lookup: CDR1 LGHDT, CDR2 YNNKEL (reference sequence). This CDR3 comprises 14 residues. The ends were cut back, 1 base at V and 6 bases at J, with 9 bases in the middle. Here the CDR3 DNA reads TGTGCCAGCAGCCAAGCGGGGGTGGCCGGGGAGCTGTTTTTT. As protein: CASSQAGVAGELFF.

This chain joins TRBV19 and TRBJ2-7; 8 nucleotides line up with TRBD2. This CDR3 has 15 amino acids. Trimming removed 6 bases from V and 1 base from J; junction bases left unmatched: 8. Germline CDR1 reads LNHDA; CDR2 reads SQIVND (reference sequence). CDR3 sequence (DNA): TGTGCCAGTAGACAACCGGGACTAGGTTCCTACGAGCAGTACTTC. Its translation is CASRQPGLGSYEQYF.

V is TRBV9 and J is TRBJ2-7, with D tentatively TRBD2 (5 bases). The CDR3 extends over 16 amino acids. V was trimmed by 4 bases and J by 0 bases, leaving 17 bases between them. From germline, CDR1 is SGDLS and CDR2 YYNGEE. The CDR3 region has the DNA TGTGCCAGCAGCCCTTGGAATAGCGTGAGCTCCTACGAGCAGTACTTC. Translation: CASSPWNSVSSYEQYF.

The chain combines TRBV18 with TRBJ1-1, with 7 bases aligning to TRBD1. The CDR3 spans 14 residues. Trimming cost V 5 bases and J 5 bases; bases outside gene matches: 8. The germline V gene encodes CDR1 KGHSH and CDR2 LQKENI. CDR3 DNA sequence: TGTGCCAGCTCATCGAGCAGGGGGTATACTGAAGCTTTCTTT. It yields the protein CASSSSRGYTEAFF.

CDR3 amino acids: CASSKGLADNTGELFF. In DNA, the CDR3 is TGTGCCAGCAGCAAGGGACTAGCGGATAACACCGGGGAGCTGTTTTTT. V and J are TRBV7-9 and TRBJ2-2, with 11 bases lining up with TRBD2. CDR3 length equals 16 residues. The germline gives CDR1 SEHNR, CDR2 FQNEAQ (reference sequence). V dropped 5 bases and J dropped 2; count of bases not matched to a gene: 4.

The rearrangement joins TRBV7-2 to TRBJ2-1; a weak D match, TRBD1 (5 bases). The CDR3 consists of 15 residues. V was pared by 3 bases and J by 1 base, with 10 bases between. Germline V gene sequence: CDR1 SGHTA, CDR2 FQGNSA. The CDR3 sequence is CASSFDSGSYNEQFF. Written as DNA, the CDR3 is TGTGCCAGCAGCTTTGACTCAGGGTCCTACAATGAGCAGTTCTTC.

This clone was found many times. The CDR3, as DNA: TGTGCCACCAGTGATGCACTAGCGGGATACGAGCAGTACTTC. Its protein is CATSDALAGYEQYF. The V and J genes are TRBV24-1 and TRBJ2-7; 10 bases match TRBD2. This CDR3 is built from 14 residues. Trimming at V came to 3 bases and at J to 4 bases, leaving 2 bases not matched to a gene. The germline V gene has CDR1 KGHDR and CDR2 SFDVKD.

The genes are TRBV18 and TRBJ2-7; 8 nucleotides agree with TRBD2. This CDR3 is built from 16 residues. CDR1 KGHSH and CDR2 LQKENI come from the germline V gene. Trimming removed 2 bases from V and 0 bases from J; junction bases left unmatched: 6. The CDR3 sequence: CASSPSQSGGSYEQYF. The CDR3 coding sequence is TGTGCCAGCTCACCAAGCCAAAGCGGGGGCTCCTACGAGCAGTACTTC.

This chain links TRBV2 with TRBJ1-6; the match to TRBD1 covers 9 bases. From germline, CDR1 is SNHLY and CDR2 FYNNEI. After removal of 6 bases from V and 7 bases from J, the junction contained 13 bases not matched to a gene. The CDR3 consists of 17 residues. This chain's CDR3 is CASRAAQGARLNSPLHF. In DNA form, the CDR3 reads TGTGCCAGCAGGGCCGCACAGGGGGCTCGTTTAAATTCACCCCTCCACTTT.

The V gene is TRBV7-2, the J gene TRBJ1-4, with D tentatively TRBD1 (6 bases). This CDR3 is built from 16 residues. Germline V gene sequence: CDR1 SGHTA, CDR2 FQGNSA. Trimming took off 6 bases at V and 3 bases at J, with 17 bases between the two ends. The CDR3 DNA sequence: TGTGCCAGCAGTCGGGCAGGGGTAGGGGCTAATGAAAAACTGTTTTTT. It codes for CASSRAGVGANEKLFF.

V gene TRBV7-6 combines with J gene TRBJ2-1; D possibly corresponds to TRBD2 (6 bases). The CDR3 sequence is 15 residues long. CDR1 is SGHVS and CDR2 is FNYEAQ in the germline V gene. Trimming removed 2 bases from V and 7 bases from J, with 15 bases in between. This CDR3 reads CASSLYGSLRNEQFF. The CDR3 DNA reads TGTGCCAGCAGCTTATACGGGAGTCTCAGAAATGAGCAGTTCTTC.

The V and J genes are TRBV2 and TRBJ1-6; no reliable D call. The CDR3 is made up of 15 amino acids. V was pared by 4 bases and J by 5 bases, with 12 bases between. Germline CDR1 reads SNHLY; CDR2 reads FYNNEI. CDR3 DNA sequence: TGTGCCAGCAGTGCGGAGAGCCAGCATAATTCACCCCTCCACTTT. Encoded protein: CASSAESQHNSPLHF.

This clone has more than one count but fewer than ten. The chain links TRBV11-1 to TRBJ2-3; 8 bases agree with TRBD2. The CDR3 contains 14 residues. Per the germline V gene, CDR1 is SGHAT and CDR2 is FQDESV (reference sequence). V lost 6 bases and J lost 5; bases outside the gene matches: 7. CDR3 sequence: CASRPGRAGDTQYF. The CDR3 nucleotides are TGTGCCAGCAGGCCCGGGAGGGCCGGAGATACGCAGTATTTT.

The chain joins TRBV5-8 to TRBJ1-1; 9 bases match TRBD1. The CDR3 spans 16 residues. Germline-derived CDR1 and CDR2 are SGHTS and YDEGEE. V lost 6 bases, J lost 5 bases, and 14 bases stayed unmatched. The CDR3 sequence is CASNKLQGAILTEAFF. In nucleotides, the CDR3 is TGTGCCAGCAACAAACTACAGGGGGCGATTCTTACTGAAGCTTTCTTT.

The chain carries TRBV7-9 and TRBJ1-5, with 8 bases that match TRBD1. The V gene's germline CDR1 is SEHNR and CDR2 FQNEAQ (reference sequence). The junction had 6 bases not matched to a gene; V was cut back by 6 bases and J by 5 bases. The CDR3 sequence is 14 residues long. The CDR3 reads CASSKQGGDQPQHF. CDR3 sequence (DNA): TGTGCCAGCAGTAAACAGGGGGGGGATCAGCCCCAGCATTTT.

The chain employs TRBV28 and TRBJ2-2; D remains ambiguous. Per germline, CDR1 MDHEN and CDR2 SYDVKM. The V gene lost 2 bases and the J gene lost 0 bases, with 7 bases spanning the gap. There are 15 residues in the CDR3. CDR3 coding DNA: TGTGCCAGCAGTTTAGGCGGCGCGAACACCGGGGAGCTGTTTTTT. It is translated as CASSLGGANTGELFF. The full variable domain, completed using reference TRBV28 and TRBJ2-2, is DVKVTQSSRYLVKRTGEKVFLECVQDMDHENMFWYRQDPGLGLRLIYFSYDVKMKEKGDIPEGYSVSREKKERFSLILESASTNQTSMYLCASSLGGANTGELFFGEGSRLTVL.

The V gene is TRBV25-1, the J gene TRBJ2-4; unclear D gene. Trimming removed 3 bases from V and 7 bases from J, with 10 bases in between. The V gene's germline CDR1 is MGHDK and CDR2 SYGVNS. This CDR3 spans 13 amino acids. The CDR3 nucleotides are TGTGCCAGCAGTGAGCCGGGTCGGAACATTCAGTACTTC. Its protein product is CASSEPGRNIQYF.

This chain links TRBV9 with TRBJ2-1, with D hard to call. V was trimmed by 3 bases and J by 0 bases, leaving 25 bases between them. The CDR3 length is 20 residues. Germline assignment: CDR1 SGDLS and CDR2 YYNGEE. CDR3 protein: CASSDNPRKETPISYNEQFF. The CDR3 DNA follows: TGTGCCAGCAGCGATAATCCCCGAAAGGAGACTCCTATCTCCTACAATGAGCAGTTCTTC.

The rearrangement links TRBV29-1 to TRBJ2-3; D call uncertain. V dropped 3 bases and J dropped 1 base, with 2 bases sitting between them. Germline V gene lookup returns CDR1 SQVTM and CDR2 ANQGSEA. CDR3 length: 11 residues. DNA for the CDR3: TGCAGCGTTGACGGCACAGATACGCAGTATTTT. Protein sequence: CSVDGTDTQYF.

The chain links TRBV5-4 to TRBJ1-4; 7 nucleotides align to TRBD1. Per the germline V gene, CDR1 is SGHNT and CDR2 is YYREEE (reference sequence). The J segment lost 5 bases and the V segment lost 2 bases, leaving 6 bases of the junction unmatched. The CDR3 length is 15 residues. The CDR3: CASSFSQGGNEKLFF. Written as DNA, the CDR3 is TGTGCCAGCAGCTTTTCGCAGGGGGGAAATGAAAAACTGTTTTTT.